Below are 17 T cell receptor beta chains sequenced from a single sample in a study of shared clonotypes between healthy human individuals. Libraries were prepared by immunoSEQ multiplex PCR; TCRdb keeps only in-frame clonotypes and omits some of them. There are 2 million to 2.5 million clones in the sample; less than 95% occur only once, and about 0.41% lies in the top ten. Source material: naive CD4+ T cells from PBMCs. Regarding subset: CD45RA+ positively selected. These receptors all stem from a man aged 18 to 30 in good health. Some clones in this sample may be carry-over from other donors' samples.

With respect to this clone: This sample includes further DNA sequences coding for the same CDR3. The chain carries TRBV11-2 and TRBJ2-7; D might be TRBD2 (5 bases). This CDR3 spans 13 amino acids. Germline-derived CDR1 and CDR2 are SGHAT and FQNNGV. The V end was cut by 1 base, the J end by 4 bases, with 8 bases between. The CDR3 reads CASSLGAGYEQYF. The CDR3 DNA sequence: TGTGCCAGCAGCTTAGGGGCGGGTTACGAGCAGTACTTC.

The CDR3 is CASSRGSLGNTIYF. CDR3 DNA sequence: TGTGCCAGCAGTCGGGGGTCCCTCGGAAACACCATATATTTT. V gene TRBV28 combines with J gene TRBJ1-3, with TRBD1 as a possible D gene (5 bases). V lost 5 bases and J 4 bases, leaving 12 bases between the germline ends. The germline V gene encodes CDR1 MDHEN and CDR2 SYDVKM. This CDR3 spans 14 amino acids.

The rearrangement joins TRBV5-6 to TRBJ2-1; D is unresolved. The germline V gene encodes CDR1 SGHDT and CDR2 YYEEEE. With 3 bases removed from V and 5 bases from J, the gap between germline ends came to 12 bases. This CDR3 contains 14 residues. Written as DNA, the CDR3 is TGTGCCAGCAGCTCCGGACGCTGGAACAATGAGCAGTTCTTC. This sequence encodes CASSSGRWNNEQFF.

This clone was observed once. V gene TRBV5-1 combines with J gene TRBJ2-2; perhaps TRBD2 as D (7 bases). CDR1 SGHRS and CDR2 YFSETQ come from the germline V gene. V was cut by 2 bases and J by 7 bases, with 12 bases left in between. CDR3 length: 14 residues. The CDR3 loop reads CASSFGGPGGELFF. CDR3 in DNA: TGCGCCAGCAGCTTCGGGGGGCCTGGCGGGGAGCTGTTTTTT.

This chain links TRBV6-1 with TRBJ1-3, with D hard to call. V was shortened by 4 bases and J by 8 bases, with 18 bases between the two germline ends. The germline gives CDR1 MNHNS, CDR2 SASEGT. The CDR3 runs to 15 residues. The CDR3 protein is CASSVLDWAVDTIYF. The CDR3 DNA reads TGTGCCAGCAGTGTTTTAGACTGGGCGGTAGACACCATATATTTT.

The J gene is TRBJ1-1, the V gene TRBV7-9; no definite D call. Germline CDR1 reads SEHNR; CDR2 reads FQNEAQ (reference sequence). V was shortened by 6 bases and J by 4 bases, with 15 bases between the two germline ends. This CDR3 is 14 amino acids long. The CDR3 is CASSQGGGITEAFF. As DNA, the CDR3 is TGTGCCAGCAGTCAAGGAGGAGGGATCACTGAAGCTTTCTTT.

This chain uses TRBV7-3 with TRBJ2-5; 7 bases agree with TRBD2. V was clipped by 2 bases and J by 7 bases; unmatched bases: 10. This CDR3 region has 15 residues. Per germline, CDR1 SGHTA and CDR2 FQGTGA. CDR3 coding DNA: TGTGCCAGCAGCTTACGCGGACTACCGGGAGGGACCCAGTACTTC. This codes for CASSLRGLPGGTQYF.

This chain connects TRBV7-9 to TRBJ2-2; unclear D gene. Germline CDR1 and CDR2: SEHNR and FQNEAQ (reference sequence). V was cut by 11 bases and J by 0 bases, with 10 bases left in between. The CDR3 consists of 13 residues. This CDR3 is CAVSAPNTGELFF. CDR3 DNA: TGTGCCGTCAGCGCTCCGAACACCGGGGAGCTGTTTTTT.

V gene TRBV28 combines with J gene TRBJ1-2, with TRBD1 matching over 9 bases. The CDR3 loop spans 16 amino acids. J gave up 2 bases and V 8 bases, and 12 bases lay outside the gene matches. The germline V gene encodes CDR1 MDHEN and CDR2 SYDVKM. CDR3 amino acids: CASVTNEGTGNYGYTF. CDR3 nucleotide sequence: TGTGCCAGCGTTACTAACGAGGGGACAGGGAACTATGGCTACACCTTC.

This sequence joins TRBV7-2 and TRBJ2-7; tentative D call: TRBD2 (6 bases). The CDR3 consists of 14 residues. CDR1 and CDR2 (germline): SGHTA, FQGNSA. V lost 2 bases and J lost 6, with 14 bases in between. This chain's CDR3 is CASSLRGRTVEQYF. The CDR3 DNA reads TGTGCCAGCAGCTTACGGGGGAGGACGGTCGAGCAGTACTTC.

The chain combines TRBV6-5 with TRBJ1-1, with D perhaps TRBD1 (5 bases). There are 15 residues in the CDR3. The V gene's germline CDR1 is MNHEY and CDR2 SVGAGI. The germline V and J ends were trimmed by 7 bases and 0 bases, with 15 bases remaining between them. The CDR3 loop is CASTMTGTVNTEAFF. The CDR3 bases are TGTGCCAGCACTATGACCGGGACGGTGAACACTGAAGCTTTCTTT.

This clone was found a few times. The V and J genes are TRBV5-1 and TRBJ1-1; D uncertain. The CDR3 has 14 residues. V lost 4 bases to trimming and J lost 2 bases, with 12 bases between them. The germline gives CDR1 SGHRS, CDR2 YFSETQ. In DNA form, the CDR3 reads TGCGCCAGCAGCGAAGACCAAGATAACACTGAAGCTTTCTTT. Its translation is CASSEDQDNTEAFF.

The chain links TRBV7-7 to TRBJ2-1; the D gene is possibly TRBD2 (6 bases). CDR1 SSHAT and CDR2 FNYEAQ come from the germline V gene (reference sequence). The V end was cut by 4 bases, the J end by 2 bases, with 18 bases between. The CDR3 loop spans 17 amino acids. CDR3 in DNA: TGTGCCAGCAGCTCCGCAGCGGGCTACGTGGCCTACAATGAGCAGTTCTTC. Amino acids: CASSSAAGYVAYNEQFF.

Only one count was recorded for this clone. This chain connects TRBV4-1 to TRBJ2-3, with a weak D call TRBD2 (6 bases). CDR1 and CDR2 from the germline V gene are MGHRA and YSYEKL. V lost 0 bases and J 5 bases, leaving 12 bases between the germline ends. This CDR3 region has 15 residues. Written as DNA, the CDR3 is TGCGCCAGCAGCCAAGATTGGAGGGGAGGAGATACGCAGTATTTT. Protein sequence: CASSQDWRGGDTQYF.

The V and J genes are TRBV5-4 and TRBJ2-5; possible D gene TRBD2, 6 bases. Germline loops: CDR1 SGHNT, CDR2 YYREEE (reference sequence). The CDR3 length is 17 residues. Trimming took 0 bases from V and 0 from J, leaving 15 bases between them. CDR3 protein: CASSLGTTATYQETQYF. CDR3 sequence (DNA): TGTGCCAGCAGCTTGGGGACTACCGCTACGTACCAAGAGACCCAGTACTTC. Complete variable domain (other parts from reference TRBV5-4 and TRBJ2-5): ETGVTQSPTHLIKTRGQQVTLRCSSQSGHNTVSWYQQALGQGPQFIFQYYREEENGRGNFPPRFSGLQFPNYSSELNVNALELDDSALYLCASSLGTTATYQETQYFGPGTRLLVL.

This clone was observed once. As DNA, the CDR3 is TGTGCCAGCACCCTAGCTTCAGATACGCAGTATTTT. Translating gives CASTLASDTQYF. The V and J genes are TRBV7-9 and TRBJ2-3; tentative D call: TRBD2 (5 bases). This CDR3 comprises 12 residues. The germline CDR1 and CDR2 sequences are SEHNR and FQNEAQ (reference sequence). V lost 7 bases, J lost 4 bases, and 9 bases lay in between.

The chain uses TRBV14 and TRBJ2-3; tentative D call: TRBD1 (6 bases). The V end lost 2 bases, the J end lost 7 bases, and 13 bases lay between the germline ends. The germline CDR1 and CDR2 sequences are SGHDN and FVKESK. This CDR3 is built from 14 residues. Here the CDR3 reads CASSQNWGRYTQYF. The CDR3 DNA reads as TGTGCCAGCAGCCAAAACTGGGGGCGATATACGCAGTATTTT.